This T cell receptor (beta chain) was sequenced in a study of PD-L1 blockade in urothelial cancer. On the study more broadly: Atezolizumab was started by patients at some point between 2014 and 2016 at 1,200 mg intravenously every 3 weeks.

Noted time point: peripheral blood 6 weeks after treatment start. The junction had 3 bases not matched to a gene; V was cut back by 4 bases and J by 2 bases. Looked up from germline, CDR1 is WNHNN and CDR2 is SYGVQD (reference sequence). CDR3 size: 14 residues. PCRs each included synthetic TCR analog templates spiked in. This table comes from immunoSEQ multiplex PCR, and its TCRdb copy is limited to in-frame clones, with some not included. The repertoire includes about 110,000 clones, around 93% of them detected once, and less than 5% sits in the top ten. The receptor was derived from a man aged 55-75 years with urothelial cancer. The chain is built from TRBV10-1 and TRBJ1-1; 8 bases line up with TRBD1. This sample comprised PBMCs, obtained around atezolizumab (anti-PD-L1) treatment. In DNA form, the CDR3 reads TGCGCCAGCAGTGGTCAGGGGGCAAACACTGAAGCTTTCTTT. It yields the protein CASSGQGANTEAFF.